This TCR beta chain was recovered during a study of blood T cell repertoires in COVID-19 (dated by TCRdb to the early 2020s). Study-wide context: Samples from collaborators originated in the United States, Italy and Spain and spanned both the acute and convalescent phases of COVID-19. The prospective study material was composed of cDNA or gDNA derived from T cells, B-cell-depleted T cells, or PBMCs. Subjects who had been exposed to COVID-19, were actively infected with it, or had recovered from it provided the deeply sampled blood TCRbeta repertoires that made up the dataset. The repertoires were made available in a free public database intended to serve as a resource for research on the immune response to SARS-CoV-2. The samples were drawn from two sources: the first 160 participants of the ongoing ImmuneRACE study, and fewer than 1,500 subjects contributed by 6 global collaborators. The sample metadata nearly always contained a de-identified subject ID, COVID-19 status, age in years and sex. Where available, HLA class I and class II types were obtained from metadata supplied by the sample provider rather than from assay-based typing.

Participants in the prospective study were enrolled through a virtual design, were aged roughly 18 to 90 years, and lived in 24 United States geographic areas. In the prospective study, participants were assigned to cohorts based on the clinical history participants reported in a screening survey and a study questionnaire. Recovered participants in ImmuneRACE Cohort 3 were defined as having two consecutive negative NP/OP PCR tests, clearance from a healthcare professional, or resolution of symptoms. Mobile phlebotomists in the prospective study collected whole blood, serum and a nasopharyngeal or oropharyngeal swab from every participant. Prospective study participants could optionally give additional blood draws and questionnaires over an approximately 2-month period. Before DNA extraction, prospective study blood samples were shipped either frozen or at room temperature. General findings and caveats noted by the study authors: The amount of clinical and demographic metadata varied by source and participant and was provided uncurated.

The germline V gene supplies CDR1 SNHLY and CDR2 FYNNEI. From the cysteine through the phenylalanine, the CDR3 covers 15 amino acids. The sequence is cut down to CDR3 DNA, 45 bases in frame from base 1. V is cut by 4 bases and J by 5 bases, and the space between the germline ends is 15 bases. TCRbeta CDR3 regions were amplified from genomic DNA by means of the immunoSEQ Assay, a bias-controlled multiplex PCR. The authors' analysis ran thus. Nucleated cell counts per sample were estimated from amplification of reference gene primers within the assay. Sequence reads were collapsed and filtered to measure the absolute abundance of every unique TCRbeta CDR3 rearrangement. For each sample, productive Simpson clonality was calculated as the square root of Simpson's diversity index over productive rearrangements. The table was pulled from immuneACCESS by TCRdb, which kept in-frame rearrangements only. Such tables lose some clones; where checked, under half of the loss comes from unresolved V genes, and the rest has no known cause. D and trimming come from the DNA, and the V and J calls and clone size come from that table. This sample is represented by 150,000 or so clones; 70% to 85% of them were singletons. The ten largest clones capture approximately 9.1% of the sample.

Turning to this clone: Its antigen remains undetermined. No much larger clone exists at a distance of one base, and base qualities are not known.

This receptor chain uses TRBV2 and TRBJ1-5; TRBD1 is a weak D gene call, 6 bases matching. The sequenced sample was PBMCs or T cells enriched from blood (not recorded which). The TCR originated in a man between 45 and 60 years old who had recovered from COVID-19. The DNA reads TGTGCCAGCAGTGTAGGGGGGGCACGGGATCAGCCCCAGCATTTT. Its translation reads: CASSVGGARDQPQHF.